This passage covers 27 T cell receptor beta chains from one sample sequenced in a study of Ad26.COV2.S vaccination and SARS-CoV-2 variants. Clones were sequenced by immunoSEQ multiplex PCR, and TCRdb holds only the in-frame ones, with some missing. The table includes about 350,000 clones, 90% to 95% detected once. The sample here was peripheral blood, taken after recovery from COVID-19. The source is a human donor who had recovered from COVID-19.

J is TRBJ2-3 and V is TRBV27; D may be TRBD2 (5 bases). Trimming cost V 6 bases and J 7 bases, with 17 bases left between them. The CDR3 sequence is 14 residues long. Per germline, CDR1 MNHEY and CDR2 SMNVEV (reference sequence). The CDR3 is CASSSGLEVNTQYF. CDR3 DNA: TGTGCCAGCAGCTCCGGACTGGAGGTTAATACGCAGTATTTT.

CDR3 nucleotides: TGTGCCAGCAGCACCCGGGACGAGCAAATTTTTAACTATGGCTACACCTTC. Amino acids: CASSTRDEQIFNYGYTF. The chain is built from TRBV5-6 and TRBJ1-2, with D tentatively TRBD1 (5 bases). The length of the CDR3 is 17 residues. V lost 4 bases to trimming and J lost 1 base, with 20 bases between them. CDR1 SGHDT and CDR2 YYEEEE come from the germline V gene.

The rearrangement joins TRBV9 to TRBJ1-4; 7 bases fit TRBD1. The CDR3 consists of 15 residues. From germline, CDR1 is SGDLS and CDR2 YYNGEE. Germline trimming cut 5 bases from V and 5 bases from J; bases unmatched to any gene: 9. Here the CDR3 reads CASRRSGGLNEKLFF. DNA for the CDR3: TGTGCCAGCAGGAGATCAGGGGGTCTAAATGAAAAACTGTTTTTT.

The chain employs TRBV29-1 and TRBJ1-4, with D possibly matching TRBD1 (6 bases). Between the trimmed V and J ends, which lost 6 bases and 7 bases, there was a span of 15 bases. The CDR3 is 13 amino acids. Germline loops: CDR1 SQVTM, CDR2 ANQGSEA. This CDR3 reads CSVSSSGVEKLFF. As DNA, the CDR3 is TGCAGCGTCTCCTCGTCAGGGGTTGAAAAACTGTTTTTT.

Remarks on this clone: The same CDR3 is also encoded by other DNA sequences in this sample. This chain connects TRBV7-2 to TRBJ1-3; D is possibly TRBD1 (6 bases). The V end lost 5 bases, the J end lost 0 bases, and 14 bases lay between the germline ends. The CDR3 has 16 residues. The germline gives CDR1 SGHTA, CDR2 FQGNSA. CDR3 amino acids: CASSPQGGGSGNTIYF. The CDR3 nucleotides are TGTGCCAGCAGCCCACAGGGCGGGGGCTCTGGAAACACCATATATTTT.

This chain connects TRBV12-3 or TRBV12-4 to TRBJ2-1; TRBD2 matches 8 bases. This CDR3 comprises 13 residues. Trimming took 6 bases from V and 10 from J; bases not matched to a gene: 8. The CDR3 coding sequence is TGTGCCAGCAGCCAGGACTCTAGCGGGGAGCAGTTCTTC. This codes for CASSQDSSGEQFF.

On this clone itself: The same CDR3 arises from other DNA sequences in this sample as well. V is TRBV18 and J is TRBJ2-3; D not resolved. The V end was cut by 0 bases, the J end by 2 bases, with 3 bases between. This CDR3 has 13 amino acids. Germline values: CDR1 KGHSH, CDR2 LQKENI. CDR3 residues: CASSPPSTDTQYF. CDR3 DNA: TGTGCCAGCTCACCACCTTCCACAGATACGCAGTATTTT.

The rearrangement links TRBV2 to TRBJ2-3; D is unclear. In germline, CDR1 is SNHLY, CDR2 FYNNEI. The CDR3 sequence is 15 residues long. V was clipped by 1 base and J by 3 bases, with 11 bases between them. As DNA, the CDR3 is TGTGCCAGCAGTGAAGGGGCCCCAAGGACAGATACGCAGTATTTT. Its protein product is CASSEGAPRTDTQYF.

This chain links TRBV27 with TRBJ1-6; 9 nucleotides agree with TRBD1. This CDR3 contains 16 residues. J lost 0 bases, V lost 7 bases, and 4 bases had no gene match. Germline V lookup: CDR1 MNHEY, CDR2 SMNVEV (reference sequence). The CDR3 DNA is TGTGCCAGCACGGGACAGGGTTACTCCTATAATTCACCCCTCCACTTT. Amino acids: CASTGQGYSYNSPLHF.

This chain links TRBV6-6 with TRBJ1-2, with 9 positions matching TRBD1. CDR1 and CDR2 from the germline V gene are MNHNY and SVGAGI (reference sequence). The ends lost 6 bases at V and 8 bases at J; junction bases unmatched: 25. The CDR3 is 19 residues long. CDR3 residues: CASSSGTGSRSQRSGGYTF. Here the CDR3 DNA reads TGTGCCAGCAGCTCCGGGACAGGGAGTCGGAGTCAACGCTCGGGAGGCTACACCTTC.

The J gene is TRBJ2-7, the V gene TRBV7-8; 8 nucleotides agree with TRBD2. V lost 3 bases, J lost 4 bases, and 2 bases stayed unmatched. CDR3 length: 13 residues. Looked up from germline, CDR1 is SGHVS and CDR2 is FQNEAQ. The CDR3 here is CASSFGRGYEQYF. In DNA, the CDR3 is TGTGCCAGCAGCTTCGGGAGGGGGTACGAGCAGTACTTC.

The genes are TRBV11-2 and TRBJ2-7, with D maybe TRBD1 (5 bases). Trimming left V 5 bases short and J 4 bases short, with 12 bases between. The V gene's germline CDR1 is SGHAT and CDR2 FQNNGV. The CDR3 is 13 amino acids. The CDR3 DNA is TGTGCCAGCAGCCTCAGCCAGGGTTACGAGCAGTACTTC. Protein sequence: CASSLSQGYEQYF.

V and J are TRBV3-1 (or the pseudogene TRBV3-2) and TRBJ1-2, with D possibly being TRBD1 (6 bases). Germline V gives CDR1 LGHDT, CDR2 YNNKEL (reference sequence). Deletions cut 2 bases from V and 8 bases from J, with 12 bases between. This CDR3 spans 13 amino acids. The CDR3 protein is CASSQRQAAGYTF. DNA of the CDR3: TGTGCCAGCAGCCAAAGACAGGCGGCCGGCTACACCTTC.

The rearrangement links TRBV5-1 to TRBJ2-1, with 11 bases lining up with TRBD2. This CDR3 comprises 16 residues. Germline trimming cut 5 bases from V and 6 bases from J; bases unmatched to any gene: 10. Per the germline V gene, CDR1 is SGHRS and CDR2 is YFSETQ. This CDR3 is CASSSPSGTSGNEQFF. In DNA, the CDR3 is TGCGCCAGCAGTTCCCCATCCGGGACTAGCGGCAATGAGCAGTTCTTC.

This chain joins TRBV14 and TRBJ2-2; 11 bases line up with TRBD2. The CDR3 sequence is 16 residues long. Germline V gene data show CDR1 as SGHDN and CDR2 as FVKESK. Losses at the gene ends were 4 bases for V and 1 base for J; bases not matched to a gene: 2. The CDR3, as DNA: TGTGCCAGCAGCCCGGGGACTAGCGGGAACACCGGGGAGCTGTTTTTT. Its translation: CASSPGTSGNTGELFF.

The chain combines TRBV9 with TRBJ1-2; D call uncertain. Germline V CDR1 and CDR2: SGDLS, YYNGEE. This CDR3 is built from 13 residues. Trimming left V 0 bases short and J 6 bases short, with 9 bases between. CDR3 protein: CASSVGPMDGYTF. CDR3 coding DNA: TGTGCCAGCAGCGTAGGCCCGATGGATGGCTACACCTTC.

The chain carries TRBV2 and TRBJ1-1, with D possibly matching TRBD1 (5 bases). V gave up 0 bases and J gave up 1 base, with 6 bases separating them. Germline values: CDR1 SNHLY, CDR2 FYNNEI. This CDR3 is 14 amino acids long. CDR3 loop: CASSEATANTEAFF. Here the CDR3 DNA reads TGTGCCAGCAGTGAAGCGACAGCGAACACTGAAGCTTTCTTT.

This clone was observed a few times. This chain joins TRBV5-5 and TRBJ2-5; D unresolved. Per germline, CDR1 SGHKS and CDR2 YYEKEE (reference sequence). Trimming shortened V by 2 bases and J by 2 bases, and 10 bases separated the two germline ends. This CDR3 spans 14 amino acids. DNA for the CDR3: TGTGCCAGCAGCTTAACGAGGTCACAAGAGACCCAGTACTTC. As protein: CASSLTRSQETQYF.

The chain has TRBV30 and TRBJ1-5; 7 bases fit TRBD1. Germline CDR1 reads GTSNPN; CDR2 reads SVGIG (reference sequence). The CDR3 loop spans 14 amino acids. After removal of 1 base from V and 5 bases from J, the junction contained 5 bases not matched to a gene. The CDR3 sequence is CAWSGQGGYQPQHF. CDR3 sequence (DNA): TGTGCCTGGAGTGGACAGGGTGGGTATCAGCCCCAGCATTTT.

This sequence joins TRBV3-1 (or the pseudogene TRBV3-2) and TRBJ2-7, with 12 bases lining up with TRBD2. The CDR3 covers 15 residues. CDR1 LGHDT and CDR2 YNNKEL come from the germline V gene (reference sequence). V shed 2 bases and J 3 bases; nucleotides not matched to a gene: 2. CDR3 region: CASSQTSGGIYEQYF. For the CDR3, the DNA is TGTGCCAGCAGCCAAACTAGCGGGGGGATCTACGAGCAGTACTTC.

This clone turned up a few times. The chain is built from TRBV9 and TRBJ1-4; unclear D gene. This CDR3 region has 14 residues. The V and J ends lost 4 bases and 5 bases respectively, with 12 bases between them. Looked up from germline, CDR1 is SGDLS and CDR2 is YYNGEE. As DNA, the CDR3 is TGTGCCAGCAGCCCCCATTGGATGAATGAAAAACTGTTTTTT. Translated: CASSPHWMNEKLFF.

This chain connects TRBV2 to TRBJ1-2; possibly TRBD1 for D (6 bases). CDR1 is SNHLY, CDR2 FYNNEI, per germline. V shed 5 bases and J shed 8 bases, with 21 bases lying between them. The CDR3 sequence is 15 residues long. DNA for the CDR3: TGTGCCAGCAGTTCGCCCGGGACATCTGAACGGGGCTACACCTTC. Encoded protein: CASSSPGTSERGYTF.

The V gene is TRBV5-5, the J gene TRBJ1-2; D is uncertain. This CDR3 is 15 amino acids long. Germline assignment: CDR1 SGHKS and CDR2 YYEKEE (reference sequence). Trimming took off 2 bases at V and 0 bases at J, with 11 bases between the two ends. The CDR3 protein is CASSLGPLANYGYTF. The CDR3 coding sequence is TGTGCCAGCAGCTTAGGCCCCTTGGCTAACTATGGCTACACCTTC.

The rearrangement links TRBV4-1 to TRBJ2-3; D gene ambiguous. V was trimmed by 4 bases and J by 1 base, leaving 15 bases between them. The CDR3 is 16 amino acids. Germline V gene sequence: CDR1 MGHRA, CDR2 YSYEKL. For the CDR3, the DNA is TGCGCCAGCAGCCTGAAGCCTTCGACGGGCACAGATACGCAGTATTTT. Protein product: CASSLKPSTGTDTQYF.

The rearrangement joins TRBV11-2 to TRBJ1-4; D might be TRBD1 (5 bases). The CDR3 has 16 amino acids. Trimming cost V 5 bases and J 4 bases, with 17 bases left between them. Per germline, CDR1 SGHAT and CDR2 FQNNGV. The CDR3 bases are TGTGCCAGCAGCGTAGTCCCCGGGACGCTTAATGAAAAACTGTTTTTT. It is translated as CASSVVPGTLNEKLFF.

The chain combines TRBV11-3 with TRBJ2-1, with 7 bases that match TRBD1. CDR1 and CDR2 (germline): SGHNT, YENEEA. J gave up 5 bases and V 5 bases, and 3 bases lay outside the gene matches. This CDR3 region has 13 residues. DNA for the CDR3: TGTGCCAGCAGCCCCGGGACAGACAATGAGCAGTTCTTC. Protein product: CASSPGTDNEQFF.

The chain links TRBV14 to TRBJ1-5; 11 bases line up with TRBD1. The V gene end was trimmed by 4 bases and the J gene end by 6 bases; junction bases not matched to a gene: 5. Looked up from germline, CDR1 is SGHDN and CDR2 is FVKESK. The CDR3 consists of 15 residues. The CDR3 DNA sequence: TGTGCCAGCAGCCGCGGACAGGGGGCAGGTCAGCCCCAGCATTTT. Amino acids: CASSRGQGAGQPQHF.